Below, one TCR beta chain is given with its context. The target antigen is unknown. The data were obtained in a study of T-cell memory formation after mild COVID-19. Looking at the study overall: In these data, TCR clusters were largely donor specific.

Study-level findings and limits: The study found balanced CD4/CD8 in clones contracting day 15 to 85 and a CD4+ lean in later expanders.

One entry per CDR3 protein results from TCRdb running MiXCR on the 5' RACE reads. The sample has a few hundred thousand distinct CDR3 sequences; roughly 15% are singletons. The V gene's germline CDR1 is SGHTA and CDR2 FQGNSA. The CDR3 is 15 residues long. Germline trimming cut 3 bases from V and 3 bases from J; bases unmatched to any gene: 6. The receptor was derived from a man between 18 and 35 years old who had mild COVID-19 (a few samples of this study predate the infection). Cell type and time point are not known. The chain has TRBV7-2 and TRBJ2-3; 7 bases map to TRBD2. Sequencing was done on a sample of PBMCs or a T cell subset sorted from them (not recorded which). CDR3 region: CASSFGPGGTDTQYF. The CDR3 nucleotides read TGTGCCAGCAGCTTCGGTCCGGGAGGAACAGATACGCAGTATTTT.